These T cell receptor beta chains were read from a single sample in a study of control samples from healthy donors and cancer patients. Only in-frame clones appear in the TCRdb table, and some are missing; sequencing was by immunoSEQ multiplex PCR. The sample contains around 170,000 clones, approximately 90% of which appear only once. Specimen: blood. These receptors all come from a woman between 25 and 40 years old in good health. Each CDR3 is given without its conserved first and last residue. A D gene is named only where the DNA matches it firmly.

- TRBJ2-7 TRBV4-1 ASSQSSSYEQY
- TRBJ2-7 TRBV4-1 ASSHILGAYEQY
- TRBJ1-6 TRBV11-2 ASSSREWPSNSPLH
- TRBJ2-1 TRBV6-4 ASSEGHLSYNEQF
TRBD2 TRBJ2-1 TRBV9 ASSVASRLASSYNEQF
- TRBJ1-6 TRBV7-9 ASSLKENSPLH
TRBD1 TRBJ1-1 TRBV28 ASRPGTGNTEAF
- TRBJ1-6 TRBV18 ASSPGSYNSPLH
- TRBJ2-1 TRBV19 ASSIAETTYNEQF
- TRBJ1-3 TRBV28 ASSAYQVLYAGNTIY
- TRBJ1-1 TRBV29-1 SVDGQGKARNTEAF
- TRBJ2-3 TRBV10-3 AIRETETLGDTQY
- TRBJ1-2 TRBV28 ASRRGFLYT
- TRBJ1-5 TRBV7-2 ASSLQGDSNQPQH
TRBD2 TRBJ2-1 TRBV7-9 ASSFLAGVTYNEQF
- TRBJ1-2 TRBV2 ASRVQGVYGYT
- TRBJ2-7 TRBV28 ASSLIGGGGGVQY
TRBD1 TRBJ1-2 TRBV5-1 ASSGKTTGGDYGYT
TRBD2 TRBJ2-1 TRBV6-2/TRBV6-3 ASSKTSGKNEQF
- TRBJ2-1 TRBV21-1 ASSMNLNGATNSYNEQF
- TRBJ1-3 TRBV18 ASSPTHGVGGNTIY
- TRBJ1-6 TRBV5-6 ASSLLGTHNSPLH
- TRBJ2-2 TRBV10-3 ATCPPGKAGELF
- TRBJ2-1 TRBV5-4 ASSTTYNEQF
- TRBJ2-7 TRBV4-1 ASSTTGTSTYEQY
TRBD2 TRBJ2-5 TRBV7-2 ASSFSTSGLGETQY
TRBD2 TRBJ2-3 TRBV28 ASTVGTSDRDTQY
- TRBJ1-2 TRBV7-9 ASSLELAGYT
- TRBJ1-6 TRBV3-1/TRBV3-2 ASGRGDSVDNSPLH
- TRBJ2-3 TRBV11-3 ASSAGRTNTDTQY
- TRBJ2-3 TRBV4-2 ASSQEFQGDTQY
TRBD1 TRBJ1-4 TRBV6-2/TRBV6-3 ASSWLPATGPNEKLF
- TRBJ1-5 TRBV2 ASTTIGTDHSNQPQH
- TRBJ2-7 TRBV13 ASSLEGLPYEQY
TRBD1 TRBJ1-1 TRBV6-5 ASSTQDRVNTEAF
TRBD2 TRBJ2-7 TRBV2 ASTGLAGSYEQY
TRBD1 TRBJ2-2 TRBV9 ASRDRGKGDTGELF
TRBD1 TRBJ1-4 TRBV25-1 ASSGGSGRGRGEKLF
- TRBJ2-7 TRBV19 ASSIVPGNPYEQY
- TRBJ2-3 TRBV28 ASRSSAAGLTDTQY
- TRBJ1-1 TRBV7-3 ASSWANLNTEAF
TRBD2 TRBJ2-7 TRBV14 ASSPHPGPRTSGTYEQY
- TRBJ1-1 TRBV4-3 ASSAHREGNTEAF
TRBD1 TRBJ1-2 TRBV5-1 ASSRGQGAIYGYT
- TRBJ1-2 TRBV29-1 SSRDKEGYGYT
- TRBJ1-2 TRBV4-3 ASSQETGQLGGYT
TRBD1 TRBJ1-2 TRBV24-1 ATSAGQGYGYT